The source of this T cell receptor (beta chain) is a study of blood T cell repertoires in COVID-19 (dated by TCRdb to about 2020). Notes on the research overall: The collaborator samples originated in the United States, Italy and Spain and spanned the acute and convalescent phases of COVID-19. The dataset comprised deeply sampled blood TCRbeta repertoires from subjects exposed to, actively infected with, or recovered from COVID-19. The repertoires were made available in a free public database intended to serve as a resource for research on the immune response to SARS-CoV-2. The material from the prospective study consisted of cDNA or gDNA derived from T cells, B-cell-depleted T cells, or PBMCs. The samples were drawn from the first 160 participants of the ongoing ImmuneRACE study and from over a thousand subjects provided by 6 global collaborators. The sample metadata nearly always contained a de-identified subject ID, COVID-19 status, age in years and sex. HLA class I and class II types, where available, came from metadata supplied by the sample provider rather than from assay-based typing.

In Seattle, one collaborating source enrolled patients while the infection was active and tracked those patients longitudinally over the course of disease. The collaborating institutions used their own protocols to collect whole blood in K2EDTA tubes. For TCRbeta analysis, collaborators shipped samples in one of three forms: frozen whole blood, isolated PBMCs, or DNA extracted from either of those sample types. As concerns this clone: The antigen it recognizes is unknown. No qualities accompany the bases; no much larger clone lies one base away.

General findings and caveats noted by the study authors: How much clinical and demographic metadata was included differed by source and by participant, and the metadata was provided uncurated.

CDR1 and CDR2, per the germline V gene (reference sequence), are LGHDT and YNNKEL. Germline trimming: 4 bases from V, 3 bases from J; junction bases outside gene matches: 5. The CDR3 numbers 15 residues from cysteine through valine. Left in the record is the CDR3 DNA by itself, 45 bases read in frame from the first base. The immunoSEQ Assay, a bias-controlled multiplex PCR, was used to amplify TCRbeta CDR3 regions from genomic DNA. Per the original workflow: The number of nucleated cells in each sample was estimated from the amplification of reference gene primers within the assay. To quantify the absolute abundance of each unique TCRbeta CDR3 rearrangement, sequence reads were collapsed and filtered. For each sample, productive Simpson clonality was calculated as the square root of Simpson's diversity index across productive rearrangements. In TCRdb, the immuneACCESS table is reduced to in-frame sequences with V and J assigned. These tables do not hold every clone; where another copy was compared, an unresolved V gene accounts for under half, and the others remain unexplained. V and J calls and clone size are those listed in that table; D and trimming were worked out from the DNA. Recorded for this sample are about 150,000 clones; approximately 85% of them occurred a single time. More than 7.5% of the sample belongs to the ten largest clones.

This sequence uses TRBV3-1 (or the pseudogene TRBV3-2) and TRBJ2-7; TRBD2 aligns with 11 central bases. The source material was peripheral blood. This receptor was identified in a woman aged 55 to 70 with COVID-19, enrolled during active disease. In nucleotide form, the sequence is TGTGCCAGCAGCCCGACCGGGACTAGCGGCTACGAGCAGTACGTC. It translates to CASSPTGTSGYEQYV.